This entry concerns a single T cell receptor beta chain. Its antigen remains unknown. The data were obtained in a study of cytomegalovirus exposure and HLA in healthy donors. A multiplex PCR was run with 60 Vbeta primers and 13 Jbeta primers. Data came from immunoSEQ multiplex PCR; TCRdb stores just in-frame clones and leaves some out. The table lists around 160,000 clones, around 75% of them singletons. The CDR3 is 15 residues long. Trimming shortened V by 1 base and J by 0 bases, and 9 bases separated the two germline ends. CDR1 and CDR2 (germline): LNHNV, YYDKDF (reference sequence). General study findings and limits: A later analysis, which compared TCR beta chains of equal frequency, found the HLA-associated ones more clonally expanded.

This receptor was identified in a young woman in good health and CMV-seronegative. The chain carries TRBV15 and TRBJ1-1; weak D call: TRBD1 (5 bases). Sequencing was done on a sample of PBMCs. In DNA, the CDR3 is TGTGCCACCAGCAGAGGGGGCAGCCTGAACACTGAAGCTTTCTTT. Translation gives CATSRGGSLNTEAFF.